A selection of T cell receptor beta chains follows, all from one sample in a study of blood T cell repertoires in COVID-19. The data were produced by immunoSEQ multiplex PCR, yet TCRdb's version contains in-frame clones alone and is incomplete. The sample holds approximately 330,000 clones, roughly 89% seen once. Sequenced input: peripheral blood. These receptors all stem from a man aged 25-45 years with COVID-19, enrolled during active disease. Both conserved end residues are part of each CDR3. The order of the fields is D gene, J gene, V gene, clone size, CDR3 protein, CDR3 DNA. A D gene is named only where the DNA matches it firmly. Part of the rows lack a size; the others show once, few, many or a class for expanded clones.

TRBD1,TRBJ2-3,TRBV19,once,CASSIRGQFTDTQYF,TGTGCCAGTAGTATTAGGGGACAGTTCACAGATACGCAGTATTTT
NA,TRBJ1-5,TRBV2,NA,CASRRGRNNQPQHF,TGTGCCAGCCGCAGGGGCCGGAACAATCAGCCCCAGCATTTT
NA,TRBJ1-1,TRBV7-2,NA,CASSLAELSMNTEAFF,TGTGCCAGCAGCTTAGCGGAGTTGTCCATGAACACTGAAGCTTTCTTT
TRBD1,TRBJ1-1,TRBV27,once,CASSSTTKGASTEAFF,TGTGCCAGCAGTTCGACCACCAAGGGGGCAAGCACTGAAGCTTTCTTT
NA,TRBJ1-1,TRBV27,NA,CASGIDSPTEAFF,TGTGCCAGCGGGATAGACAGCCCCACTGAAGCTTTCTTT
TRBD1,TRBJ1-3,TRBV27,NA,CASSSRQGGNTIYF,TGTGCCAGCAGTTCCCGACAGGGCGGAAACACCATATATTTT
NA,TRBJ1-1,TRBV7-2,NA,CASSTYRESAEAFF,TGTGCCAGCAGCACCTACAGGGAGTCGGCTGAAGCTTTCTTT
TRBD1,TRBJ2-1,TRBV12-5,NA,CASGLAPKGASSYNEQFF,TGTGCTAGTGGTTTGGCTCCCAAGGGGGCCAGCTCCTACAATGAGCAGTTCTTC
NA,TRBJ2-7,TRBV9,NA,CASSAYAMAGAEQYF,TGTGCCAGCAGCGCCTACGCTATGGCGGGGGCTGAGCAGTACTTC
TRBD1,TRBJ1-2,TRBV9,NA,CASSASGGFDGYTF,TGTGCCAGCTCTGCGTCAGGGGGCTTCGATGGCTACACCTTC
NA,TRBJ1-1,TRBV7-6,NA,CASSPSPGLLNTEAFF,TGTGCCAGCAGCCCTAGTCCCGGACTTTTGAACACTGAAGCTTTCTTT
NA,TRBJ1-6,TRBV5-1,NA,CASSLFPAVSSYNSPLHF,TGCGCCAGCAGCTTGTTCCCTGCTGTGAGCTCCTATAATTCACCCCTCCACTTT
TRBD1,TRBJ1-1,TRBV29-1,NA,CSVERTGTKNTEAFF,TGCAGCGTTGAAAGGACAGGGACAAAGAACACTGAAGCTTTCTTT
TRBD1,TRBJ2-5,TRBV28,NA,CASSSSGGVETQYF,TGTGCCAGCAGTTCTTCAGGGGGCGTGGAGACCCAGTACTTC
TRBD1,TRBJ2-1,TRBV24-1,few,CATSDTGTGYDNEQFF,TGTGCCACCAGTGATACCGGGACAGGTTACGACAATGAGCAGTTCTTC
TRBD1,TRBJ2-7,TRBV24-1,NA,CATSPGQINYEQYF,TGTGCCACCAGCCCGGGACAGATAAACTACGAGCAGTACTTC
TRBD1,TRBJ1-2,TRBV12-3/TRBV12-4,NA,CASSPGQGYGYTF,TGTGCCAGCAGTCCTGGACAGGGCTATGGCTACACCTTC
NA,TRBJ2-1,TRBV5-4,NA,CASSLGDSYNEQFF,TGTGCCAGCAGCTTGGGCGACTCCTACAATGAGCAGTTCTTC
NA,TRBJ2-3,TRBV10-3,NA,CATLATDTQYF,TGTGCCACCTTAGCAACAGATACGCAGTATTTT
NA,TRBJ2-7,TRBV6-2/TRBV6-3,few,CASSYPTSSYEQYF,TGTGCCAGCAGTTACCCGACAAGTTCCTACGAGCAGTACTTC
TRBD1,TRBJ1-5,TRBV6-6,NA,CASSYQGGNQPQHF,TGTGCCAGCAGTTACCAGGGGGGCAATCAGCCCCAGCATTTT
TRBD2,TRBJ2-5,TRBV6-5,NA,CASRPLAGSGGTQYF,TGTGCCAGCAGACCCCTAGCGGGGTCGGGTGGGACCCAGTACTTC
NA,TRBJ1-2,TRBV7-9,NA,CASSLAGPPGGYTF,TGTGCCAGCAGCTTAGCCGGTCCGCCGGGGGGCTACACCTTC
TRBD1,TRBJ2-1,TRBV27,once,CASSQPGQGYNEQFF,TGTGCCAGCAGTCAACCGGGACAGGGGTACAATGAGCAGTTCTTC
TRBD2,TRBJ2-7,TRBV9,NA,CASSVGASGDGWGYEQYF,TGTGCCAGCAGCGTAGGGGCTAGCGGGGATGGATGGGGCTACGAGCAGTACTTC
NA,TRBJ2-7,TRBV29-1,NA,CSARSAYEQYF,TGCAGCGCCCGGTCGGCCTACGAGCAGTACTTC
NA,TRBJ1-3,TRBV25-1,NA,CASSESRAGNTIYF,TGTGCCAGCAGTGAATCGAGGGCTGGAAACACCATATATTTT
NA,TRBJ2-2,TRBV20-1,NA,CSAPKTGELFF,TGCAGTGCTCCCAAAACCGGGGAGCTGTTTTTT
TRBD2,TRBJ2-7,TRBV10-3,NA,CATLGLAAYEQYF,TGTGCCACCCTAGGACTAGCGGCCTACGAGCAGTACTTC
TRBD1,TRBJ1-5,TRBV3-1/TRBV3-2,NA,CASSQNTRGRLEPQHF,TGTGCCAGCAGCCAGAACACCAGGGGGCGCCTTGAGCCCCAGCATTTT
TRBD2,TRBJ2-3,TRBV9,NA,CASSVVAGGPDTQYF,TGTGCCAGCAGCGTAGTGGCGGGGGGTCCAGATACGCAGTATTTT
NA,TRBJ2-1,TRBV15,NA,CATSRDRLAHEQFF,TGTGCCACCAGCAGAGATCGTCTAGCCCATGAGCAGTTCTTC
TRBD1,TRBJ2-4,TRBV29-1,NA,CSVALGTGRGRAKNIQYF,TGCAGCGTGGCGCTGGGGACCGGCAGGGGGCGCGCCAAAAACATTCAGTACTTC
NA,TRBJ1-2,TRBV6-5,NA,CASRVGAPDGSGYTF,TGTGCCAGCAGAGTGGGCGCTCCAGACGGGAGTGGCTACACCTTC
NA,TRBJ1-2,TRBV7-2,NA,CASSLALGDYGYTF,TGTGCCAGCAGCTTAGCGCTGGGCGACTATGGCTACACCTTC
TRBD1,TRBJ1-1,TRBV7-8,NA,CASSLTEGQGAFF,TGTGCCAGCAGCCTCACAGAGGGACAGGGGGCTTTCTTT
NA,TRBJ2-1,TRBV24-1,NA,CATRYNNEQFF,TGTGCCACCAGGTATAACAATGAGCAGTTCTTC
NA,TRBJ2-7,TRBV5-6,NA,CASASSSSYEQYF,TGTGCCAGCGCTAGCTCCTCCTCCTACGAGCAGTACTTC
TRBD1,TRBJ2-3,TRBV19,NA,CASSMTGLGTDTQYF,TGTGCCAGTAGCATGACAGGGTTAGGCACAGATACGCAGTATTTT